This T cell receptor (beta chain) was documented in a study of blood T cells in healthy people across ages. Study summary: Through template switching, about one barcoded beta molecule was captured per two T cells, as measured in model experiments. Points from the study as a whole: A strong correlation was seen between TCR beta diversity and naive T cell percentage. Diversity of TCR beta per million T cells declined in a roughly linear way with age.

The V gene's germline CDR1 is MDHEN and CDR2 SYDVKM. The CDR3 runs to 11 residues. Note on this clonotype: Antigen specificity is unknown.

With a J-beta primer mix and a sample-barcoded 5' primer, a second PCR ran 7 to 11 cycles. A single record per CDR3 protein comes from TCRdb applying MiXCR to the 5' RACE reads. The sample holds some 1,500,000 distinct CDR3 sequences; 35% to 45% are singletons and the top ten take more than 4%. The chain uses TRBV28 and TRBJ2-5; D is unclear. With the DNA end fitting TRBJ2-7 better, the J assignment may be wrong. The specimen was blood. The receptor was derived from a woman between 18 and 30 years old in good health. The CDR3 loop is CASRAPLEQYF. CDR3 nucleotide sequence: TGTGCCAGCAGGGCTCCCCTCGAGCAGTACTTC.